Below, 11 T cell receptor beta chains from the same sample are listed, as sequenced in a study of beta chain features in type 1 diabetes. What was sequenced were expressed TCRB transcripts, since all of the isolated RNA had been reverse transcribed. Using immunoSEQ multiplex PCR, the repertoire was profiled, and TCRdb retains in-frame clones only, with some absent. The sample has fewer than 30,000 clones, roughly three quarters seen once. Input material: Tregs from blood. The source of these receptors is a woman in her thirties or forties in good health.

The V and J genes are TRBV29-1 and TRBJ1-2; D gene uncertain. CDR3 size: 12 residues. The germline gives CDR1 SQVTM, CDR2 ANQGSEA. Trimming took off 2 bases at V and 2 bases at J, with 6 bases between the two ends. The CDR3 sequence: CSVETQNYGYTF. DNA for the CDR3: TGCAGCGTTGAAACACAGAACTATGGCTACACCTTC.

The CDR3 DNA reads as TGCAGCGCCGGGGGAAGGTCGGGGACCGGGGAGCTGTTTTTT. Protein product: CSAGGRSGTGELFF. V usage is TRBV29-1 and J usage is TRBJ2-2; perhaps TRBD2 as D (6 bases). This CDR3 is 14 amino acids long. Germline V lookup: CDR1 SQVTM, CDR2 ANQGSEA. V lost 7 bases, J lost 5 bases, and 17 bases lay in between.

This clone was detected a few times. The gene calls are TRBV7-8 and TRBJ1-2; no reliable D call. Germline CDR1 and CDR2: SGHVS and FQNEAQ. This CDR3 region has 14 residues. Trimming left V 1 base short and J 9 bases short, with 15 bases between. CDR3 loop: CASSLVPEGFSYTF. CDR3 sequence (DNA): TGTGCCAGCAGCTTAGTCCCGGAGGGTTTTAGCTACACCTTC.

V and J are TRBV2 and TRBJ2-3, with 14 bases matching TRBD2. J was trimmed by 2 bases and V by 8 bases; bases with no gene match: 9. The CDR3 extends over 17 amino acids. Germline loops: CDR1 SNHLY, CDR2 FYNNEI. The CDR3 DNA reads as TGTGCCAGCTCGCCGGGACTAGCGGGGGTAAACACAGATACGCAGTATTTT. Amino acid sequence: CASSPGLAGVNTDTQYF.

The V gene is TRBV18, the J gene TRBJ1-4; D gene uncertain. This CDR3 region has 14 residues. Between the trimmed V and J ends, which lost 3 bases and 5 bases, there was a span of 10 bases. Germline-derived CDR1 and CDR2 are KGHSH and LQKENI. CDR3 bases: TGTGCCAGCTCACCCGCGGGGAGAAATGAAAAACTGTTTTTT. It specifies CASSPAGRNEKLFF.

V gene TRBV19 combines with J gene TRBJ1-2; D is perhaps TRBD1 (6 bases). V lost 9 bases and J 5 bases, leaving 13 bases between the germline ends. This CDR3 region has 12 residues. Germline-derived CDR1 and CDR2 are LNHDA and SQIVND (reference sequence). The DNA for the CDR3 is TGTGCCAGCAATCTCAGGGGTTATGGCTACACCTTC. Its protein product is CASNLRGYGYTF. Full variable domain (rest looked up from reference TRBV19 and TRBJ1-2): DGGITQSPKYLFRKEGQNVTLSCEQNLNHDAMYWYRQDPGQGLRLIYYSQIVNDFQKGDIAEGYSVSREKKESFPLTVTSAQKNPTAFYLCASNLRGYGYTFGSGTRLTVV.

Only a few counts were recorded for this clone. The chain combines TRBV11-2 with TRBJ2-5; 7 nucleotides line up with TRBD2. CDR3 length: 14 amino acids. The V and J ends lost 5 bases and 0 bases, in that order; junction bases with no gene match: 3. Germline values: CDR1 SGHAT, CDR2 FQNNGV. The CDR3 region is CASSPGLDQETQYF. CDR3 nucleotides: TGTGCCAGCAGCCCAGGACTAGACCAAGAGACCCAGTACTTC.

This sequence joins TRBV6-6 and TRBJ1-6; TRBD1 is a possible D gene (5 bases). V was shortened by 8 bases and J by 9 bases, with 20 bases between the two germline ends. Germline V CDR1 and CDR2: MNHNY, SVGAGI (reference sequence). The CDR3 has 15 residues. The CDR3 is CASRPPAGEGSPLHF. The CDR3 DNA sequence: TGTGCCAGCCGCCCGCCGGCGGGGGAAGGTTCACCCCTCCACTTT.

This sequence joins TRBV5-4 and TRBJ1-4, with 9 bases matching TRBD1. The V and J ends lost 5 bases and 4 bases, in that order; junction bases with no gene match: 6. The CDR3 sequence is 15 residues long. Per the germline V gene, CDR1 is SGHNT and CDR2 is YYREEE (reference sequence). CDR3 sequence: CASRSQGALNEKLFF. The CDR3 region has the DNA TGTGCCAGCAGATCACAGGGGGCCCTTAATGAAAAACTGTTTTTT.

This chain links TRBV11-2 with TRBJ2-7; 7 nucleotides line up with TRBD1. V was clipped by 5 bases and J by 0 bases; unmatched bases: 10. This CDR3 region has 16 residues. Germline V gene data show CDR1 as SGHAT and CDR2 as FQNNGV. The CDR3 is CASSPRTGVYSYEQYF. The DNA of the CDR3 is TGTGCCAGCAGCCCCAGAACAGGGGTCTACTCCTACGAGCAGTACTTC.

Points on this clone: The junction and the germline gene differ at one end; a read error may be behind it. V usage is TRBV5-4 and J usage is TRBJ1-3; D might be TRBD1 (6 bases). Germline CDR1 is SGHNT and CDR2 is YYREEE (reference sequence). The CDR3 consists of 13 residues. The CDR3 protein is CASRSPGNWTESF. The DNA of the CDR3 is TGTGCCAGCAGGTCCCCTGGTAATTGGACAGAGTCTTTT. Combining the CDR3 with reference TRBV5-4 and TRBJ1-3 gives the whole variable domain ETGVTQSPTHLIKTRGQQVTLRCSSQSGHNTVSWYQQALGQGPQFIFQYYREEENGRGNFPPRFSGLQFPNYSSELNVNALELDDSALYLCASRSPGNWTESFGEGSWLTVV.